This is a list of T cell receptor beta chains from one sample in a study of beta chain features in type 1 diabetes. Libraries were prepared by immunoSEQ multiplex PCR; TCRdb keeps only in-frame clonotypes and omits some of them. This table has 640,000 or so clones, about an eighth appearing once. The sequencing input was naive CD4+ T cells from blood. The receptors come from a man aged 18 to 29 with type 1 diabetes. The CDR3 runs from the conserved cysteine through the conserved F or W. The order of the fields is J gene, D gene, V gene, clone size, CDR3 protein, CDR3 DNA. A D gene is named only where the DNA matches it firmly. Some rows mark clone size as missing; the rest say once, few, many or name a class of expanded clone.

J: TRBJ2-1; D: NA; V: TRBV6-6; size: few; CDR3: CASSYQGSQSYNEQFF; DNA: TGTGCCAGCAGTTACCAGGGCTCCCAATCCTACAATGAGCAGTTCTTC
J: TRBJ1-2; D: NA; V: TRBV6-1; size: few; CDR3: CASSDFTWYADYGYTF; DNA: TGTGCCAGCAGTGATTTTACGTGGTATGCCGACTATGGCTACACCTTC
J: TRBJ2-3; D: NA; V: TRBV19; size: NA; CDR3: CASSEMDTQYF; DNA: TGTGCCAGTAGTGAGATGGATACGCAGTATTTT
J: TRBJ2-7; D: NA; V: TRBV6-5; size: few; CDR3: CASRSGSFVEQYF; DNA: TGTGCCTCGAGATCGGGATCCTTCGTCGAGCAGTACTTC
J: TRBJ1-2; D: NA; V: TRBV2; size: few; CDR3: CASSDGGFYGYTF; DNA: TGTGCCAGCAGTGATGGGGGTTTCTATGGCTACACCTTC
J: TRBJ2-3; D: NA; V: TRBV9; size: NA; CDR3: CASSVGGVTDTQYF; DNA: TGTGCCAGCAGCGTAGGGGGTGTCACAGATACGCAGTATTTT
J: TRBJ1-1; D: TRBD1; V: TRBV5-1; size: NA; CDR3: CASSRLQGITEAFF; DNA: TGCGCCAGCAGCCGCCTACAGGGGATCACTGAAGCTTTCTTT
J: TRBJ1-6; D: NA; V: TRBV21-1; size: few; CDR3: CASSKGTDGNSPLHF; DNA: TGTGCCAGCAGCAAGGGAACCGATGGTAATTCACCCCTCCACTTT
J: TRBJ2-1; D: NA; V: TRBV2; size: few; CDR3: CASSEAARGFALNEQFF; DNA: TGTGCCAGCAGTGAAGCAGCGCGGGGTTTCGCCCTAAATGAGCAGTTCTTC
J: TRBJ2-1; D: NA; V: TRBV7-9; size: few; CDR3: CASSLVRGKVQDEQFF; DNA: TGTGCCAGCAGCTTAGTACGGGGGAAAGTCCAGGATGAGCAGTTCTTC
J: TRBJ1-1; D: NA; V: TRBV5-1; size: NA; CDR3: CASSSGNTEAFF; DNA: TGCGCCAGCAGCTCTGGGAACACTGAAGCTTTCTTT
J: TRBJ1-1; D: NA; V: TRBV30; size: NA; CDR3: CACSDGTGTEAFF; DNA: TGTGCCTGCTCGGACGGAACCGGCACTGAAGCTTTCTTT
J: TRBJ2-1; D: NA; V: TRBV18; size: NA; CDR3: CASSPRFSSNEQFF; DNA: TGTGCCAGCTCACCACGGTTCTCTTCAAATGAGCAGTTCTTC
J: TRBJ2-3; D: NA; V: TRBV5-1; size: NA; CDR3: CASSLPARGSTDTQYF; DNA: TGCGCCAGCAGCTTGCCCGCGCGGGGAAGCACAGATACGCAGTATTTT
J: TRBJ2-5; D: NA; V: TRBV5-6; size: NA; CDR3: CASSPGSDQETQYF; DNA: TGTGCCAGCAGCCCTGGCTCAGACCAAGAGACCCAGTACTTC
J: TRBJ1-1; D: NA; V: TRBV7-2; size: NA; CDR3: CASSLMVYAEAFF; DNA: TGTGCCAGCAGCTTAATGGTATATGCTGAAGCTTTCTTT
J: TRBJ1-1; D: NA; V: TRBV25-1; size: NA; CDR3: CASSEDIPNTEAFF; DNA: TGTGCCAGCAGTGAGGACATCCCGAACACTGAAGCTTTCTTT
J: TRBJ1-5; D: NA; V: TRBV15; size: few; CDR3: CATSREAIQPQHF; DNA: TGTGCCACCAGCAGAGAGGCGATTCAGCCCCAGCATTTT
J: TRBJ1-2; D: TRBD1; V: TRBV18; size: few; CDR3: CASSPGQGSNYGYTF; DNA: TGTGCCAGCTCACCAGGACAGGGAAGCAACTATGGCTACACCTTC
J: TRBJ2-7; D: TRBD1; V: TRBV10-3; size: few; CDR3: CAIGTGGIEQYF; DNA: TGTGCCATCGGGACAGGGGGCATCGAGCAGTACTTC
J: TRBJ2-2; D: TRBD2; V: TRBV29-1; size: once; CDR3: CSVGGLAGDTGELFF; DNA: TGCAGCGTTGGTGGACTAGCGGGGGACACCGGGGAGCTTTTTTTT
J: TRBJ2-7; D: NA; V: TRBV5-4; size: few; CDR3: CASSLEPTGTTYYEQYF; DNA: TGTGCCAGCAGCCTGGAGCCTACCGGGACCACTTACTACGAGCAGTACTTC
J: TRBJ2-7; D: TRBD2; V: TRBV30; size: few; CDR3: CAWSVGPSGGGYEQYF; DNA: TGTGCCTGGAGTGTGGGACCTAGCGGGGGAGGGTACGAGCAGTACTTC
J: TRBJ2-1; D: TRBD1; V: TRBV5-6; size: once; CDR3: CASRRTGENEQFF; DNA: TGTGCCAGCAGACGAACAGGGGAAAATGAGCAGTTCTTC
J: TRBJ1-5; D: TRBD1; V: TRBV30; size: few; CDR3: CAWSAGTAANQPQHF; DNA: TGTGCCTGGAGCGCCGGGACAGCAGCTAATCAGCCCCAGCATTTT
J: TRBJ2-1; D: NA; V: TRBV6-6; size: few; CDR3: CATSERGYNEQFF; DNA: TGTGCCACCTCAGAGAGGGGGTACAATGAGCAGTTCTTC
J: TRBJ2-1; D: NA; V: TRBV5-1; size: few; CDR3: CASSLVQNSYNEQFF; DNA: TGCGCCAGCAGCTTGGTACAGAACTCCTACAATGAGCAGTTCTTC